This entry describes one T cell receptor (beta chain). The target antigen is unknown. This sample stems from a study of cytomegalovirus exposure and HLA in healthy donors. V lost 8 bases and J lost 10, with 17 bases in between. This CDR3 has 11 residues. The germline CDR1 and CDR2 sequences are GTSNPN and SVGIG (reference sequence). Whole-study findings and limits: Exclusion applied to some V segments, including TRBV6-2 and TRBV6-3, as they were indistinguishable.

This PCR relied on a set of 60 Vbeta primers and 13 Jbeta primers. Assay used: immunoSEQ multiplex PCR; TCRdb lists only in-frame clones, some missing. In all, the sample yields about 190,000 clones. The V and J genes are TRBV30 and TRBJ1-2; D gene uncertain. Input material: PBMCs. This receptor was obtained from a woman between 25 and 40 years old in good health and CMV-seropositive. CDR3 sequence (DNA): TGTGCCCGGACCATAAGCCGGGTCTACACCTTC. This encodes CARTISRVYTF.